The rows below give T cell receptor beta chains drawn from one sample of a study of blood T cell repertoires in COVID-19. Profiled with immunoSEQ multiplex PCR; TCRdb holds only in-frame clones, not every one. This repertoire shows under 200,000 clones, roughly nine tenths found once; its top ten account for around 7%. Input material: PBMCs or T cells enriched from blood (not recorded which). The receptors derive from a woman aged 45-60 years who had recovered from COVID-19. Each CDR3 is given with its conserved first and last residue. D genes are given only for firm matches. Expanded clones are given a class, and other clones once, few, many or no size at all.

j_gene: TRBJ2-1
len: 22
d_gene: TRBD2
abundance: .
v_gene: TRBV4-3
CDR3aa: CASSQDPAGQSRLAGKHNEQFF
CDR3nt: TGCGCCAGCAGCCAAGATCCCGCGGGACAGAGCCGACTAGCGGGTAAACACAATGAGCAGTTCTTC

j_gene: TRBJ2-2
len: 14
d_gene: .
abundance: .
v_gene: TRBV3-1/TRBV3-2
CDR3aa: CASSHGLNTGELFF
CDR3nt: TGTGCCAGCAGCCACGGACTAAACACCGGGGAGCTGTTTTTT

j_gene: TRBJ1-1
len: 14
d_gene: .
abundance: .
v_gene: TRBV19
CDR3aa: CASRRGSSTGGAFF
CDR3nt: TGTGCCAGTAGACGAGGGTCTTCAACCGGGGGAGCTTTCTTT

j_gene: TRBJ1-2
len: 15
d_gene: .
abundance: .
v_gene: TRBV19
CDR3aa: CASSIWPQTTYGYTF
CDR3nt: TGTGCCAGTAGTATTTGGCCACAGACAACCTATGGCTACACCTTC

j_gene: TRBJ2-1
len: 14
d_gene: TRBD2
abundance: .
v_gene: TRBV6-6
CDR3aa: CASSQTSGHNEQFF
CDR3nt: TGTGCCAGCAGTCAGACTAGCGGCCACAATGAGCAGTTCTTC

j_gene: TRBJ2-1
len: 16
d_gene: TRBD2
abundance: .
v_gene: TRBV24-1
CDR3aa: CATSDLGPSGGQEQFF
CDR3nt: TGTGCCACCAGTGATTTGGGCCCTAGCGGGGGCCAAGAGCAGTTCTTC

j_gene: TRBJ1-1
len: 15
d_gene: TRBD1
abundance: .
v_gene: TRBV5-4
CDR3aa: CASSHPGQGFTEAFF
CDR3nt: TGTGCCAGCAGCCATCCGGGACAGGGGTTCACTGAAGCTTTCTTT

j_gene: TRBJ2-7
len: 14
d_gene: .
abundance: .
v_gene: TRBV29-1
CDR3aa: CSVNRGSSTYEQYF
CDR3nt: TGCAGCGTGAATAGGGGGAGTAGCACCTACGAGCAGTACTTC

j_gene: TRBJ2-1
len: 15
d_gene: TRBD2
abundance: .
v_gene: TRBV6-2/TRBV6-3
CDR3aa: CASSRLAGVEDEQFF
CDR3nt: TGTGCCAGCAGTCGACTAGCGGGAGTTGAGGATGAGCAGTTCTTC

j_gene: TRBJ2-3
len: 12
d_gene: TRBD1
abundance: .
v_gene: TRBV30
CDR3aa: CAWSGQGPGQYF
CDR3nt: TGTGCCTGGAGCGGACAGGGACCCGGTCAGTATTTT

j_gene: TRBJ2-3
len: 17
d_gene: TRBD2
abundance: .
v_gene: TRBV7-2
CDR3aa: CASSLRRASGTGDTQYF
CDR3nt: TGTGCCAGCAGCTTGAGGAGGGCTAGCGGCACGGGGGATACGCAGTATTTT

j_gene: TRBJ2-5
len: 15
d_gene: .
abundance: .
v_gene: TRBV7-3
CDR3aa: CASSQAGRVGETQYF
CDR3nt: TGTGCCAGCAGCCAAGCAGGCAGGGTAGGAGAGACCCAGTACTTC

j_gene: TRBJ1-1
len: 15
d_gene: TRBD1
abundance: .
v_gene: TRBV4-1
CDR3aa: CASSLLQGAWTEAFF
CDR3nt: TGCGCCAGCAGCCTACTACAGGGGGCTTGGACTGAAGCTTTCTTT

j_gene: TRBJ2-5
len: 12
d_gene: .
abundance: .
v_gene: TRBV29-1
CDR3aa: CSVEGPQETQYF
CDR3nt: TGCAGCGTTGAAGGGCCTCAGGAGACCCAGTACTTC

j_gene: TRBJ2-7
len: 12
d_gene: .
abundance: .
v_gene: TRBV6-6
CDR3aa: CASAFSTGEQYF
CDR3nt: TGTGCCAGCGCGTTCTCGACGGGTGAGCAGTACTTC

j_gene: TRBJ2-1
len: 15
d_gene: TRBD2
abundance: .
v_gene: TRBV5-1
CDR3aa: CASSLVSGRANEQFF
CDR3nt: TGCGCCAGCAGCTTGGTTAGCGGGAGGGCCAATGAGCAGTTCTTC

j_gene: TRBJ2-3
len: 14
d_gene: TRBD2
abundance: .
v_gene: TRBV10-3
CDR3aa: CAISELALGDTQYF
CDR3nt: TGTGCCATCAGTGAACTAGCGCTGGGAGATACGCAGTATTTT

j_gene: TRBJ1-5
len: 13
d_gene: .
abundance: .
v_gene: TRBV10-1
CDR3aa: CASSADRNQPQHF
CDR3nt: TGCGCCAGCAGCGCCGACAGGAATCAGCCCCAGCATTTT

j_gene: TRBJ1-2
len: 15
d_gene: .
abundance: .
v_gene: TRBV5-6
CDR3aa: CASSFVRTTNYGYTF
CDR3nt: TGTGCCAGCAGCTTCGTAAGGACAACGAACTATGGCTACACCTTC

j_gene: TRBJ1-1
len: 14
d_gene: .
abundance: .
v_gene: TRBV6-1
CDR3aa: CASSERGSNTEAFF
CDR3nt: TGTGCCAGCAGTGAAAGAGGCTCGAACACTGAAGCTTTCTTT

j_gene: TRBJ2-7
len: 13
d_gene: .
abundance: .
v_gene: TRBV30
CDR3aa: CAWSGAGGIFKYF
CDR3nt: TGTGCCTGGAGTGGGGCAGGGGGGATTTTCAAGTACTTC

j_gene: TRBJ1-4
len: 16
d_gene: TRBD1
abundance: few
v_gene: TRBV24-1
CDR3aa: CATSGGPDDRGEKLFF
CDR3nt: TGTGCCACCAGTGGGGGCCCCGACGACAGGGGGGAAAAACTGTTTTTT

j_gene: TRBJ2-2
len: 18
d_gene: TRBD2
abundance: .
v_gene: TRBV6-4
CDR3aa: CASSDTTATSVDTGELFF
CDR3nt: TGTGCCAGCAGTGACACTACGGCTACTAGCGTGGACACCGGGGAGCTGTTTTTT

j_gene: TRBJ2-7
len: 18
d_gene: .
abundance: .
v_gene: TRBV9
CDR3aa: CASSVEEQSFSRSYEQYF
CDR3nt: TGTGCCAGCAGCGTAGAAGAACAGTCCTTCTCTCGGTCCTACGAGCAGTACTTC

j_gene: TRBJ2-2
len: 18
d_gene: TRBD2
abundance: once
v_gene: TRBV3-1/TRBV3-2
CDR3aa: CASSQMVFGRANTGELFF
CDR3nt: TGTGCCAGCAGCCAAATGGTGTTCGGGAGGGCCAACACCGGGGAGCTGTTTTTT

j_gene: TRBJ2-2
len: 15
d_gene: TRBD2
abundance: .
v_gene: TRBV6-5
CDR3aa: CASSISGRSNGELFF
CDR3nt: TGTGCCAGCAGTATTAGCGGGAGGTCGAACGGGGAGCTGTTTTTT

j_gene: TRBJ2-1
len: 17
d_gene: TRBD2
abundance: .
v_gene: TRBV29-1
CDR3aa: CSVDGSGLAGSYNEQFF
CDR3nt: TGCAGCGTTGACGGTTCGGGGCTAGCGGGCTCCTACAATGAGCAGTTCTTC

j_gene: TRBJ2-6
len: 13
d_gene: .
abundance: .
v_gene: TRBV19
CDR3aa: CASHSSGANVLTF
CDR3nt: TGTGCCAGCCACAGCTCTGGGGCCAACGTCCTGACTTTC